These T cell receptor beta chains were read from a single sample in a study of cytomegalovirus exposure and HLA in healthy donors. TCRdb's table, derived via immunoSEQ multiplex PCR, lists solely in-frame clones and lacks some. The table lists about 130,000 clones, around 85% of them singletons. Input material: PBMCs. The source of these receptors is a woman younger than 45 in good health and CMV-seropositive. CDR3s include the opening cysteine and the closing phenylalanine or tryptophan. The order of the fields is D gene, V gene, J gene, CDR3 protein. The D gene is left open where the match is weak.

d_call: NA; v_call: TRBV28; j_call: TRBJ1-5; cdr3_aa: CASSLGGKGNQPQHF
d_call: TRBD1; v_call: TRBV28; j_call: TRBJ1-5; cdr3_aa: CASSPGTGNQPQHF
d_call: TRBD1; v_call: TRBV19; j_call: TRBJ2-7; cdr3_aa: CASAPGTGEYEQYF
d_call: TRBD1; v_call: TRBV19; j_call: TRBJ1-5; cdr3_aa: CASSIGTGRAQHF
d_call: TRBD2; v_call: TRBV7-9; j_call: TRBJ2-5; cdr3_aa: CASSSGLAFQETQYF
d_call: NA; v_call: TRBV5-1; j_call: TRBJ1-1; cdr3_aa: CASKVGVDTEAFF
d_call: NA; v_call: TRBV19; j_call: TRBJ1-1; cdr3_aa: CASSPREGAEAFF
d_call: NA; v_call: TRBV6-1; j_call: TRBJ1-1; cdr3_aa: CASSVLRQDTEAFF
d_call: NA; v_call: TRBV5-4; j_call: TRBJ2-1; cdr3_aa: CASSLGSPNEQFF
d_call: NA; v_call: TRBV5-8; j_call: TRBJ1-1; cdr3_aa: CASSLAGDTEAFF
d_call: NA; v_call: TRBV9; j_call: TRBJ2-5; cdr3_aa: CASSEQDQETQYF
d_call: TRBD2; v_call: TRBV11-2; j_call: TRBJ2-2; cdr3_aa: CASSLGGTPRLGELFF
d_call: TRBD1; v_call: TRBV28; j_call: TRBJ2-1; cdr3_aa: CASSTAGTGGLSSYNEQFF
d_call: TRBD1; v_call: TRBV5-4; j_call: TRBJ2-7; cdr3_aa: CASSLPGQGSYEQYF
d_call: TRBD2; v_call: TRBV11-3; j_call: TRBJ2-3; cdr3_aa: CASSLDGGARRDTQYF
d_call: TRBD2; v_call: TRBV30; j_call: TRBJ2-3; cdr3_aa: CAWSAFKVAGEDTQYF
d_call: TRBD1; v_call: TRBV5-1; j_call: TRBJ1-3; cdr3_aa: CASSSRDSRSGNTIYF
d_call: TRBD1; v_call: TRBV5-1; j_call: TRBJ1-1; cdr3_aa: CASSLTGQGDTEAFF
d_call: TRBD1; v_call: TRBV6-1; j_call: TRBJ2-7; cdr3_aa: CASSEDGDRPSYEQYF
d_call: TRBD1; v_call: TRBV5-6; j_call: TRBJ1-1; cdr3_aa: CASSFSGGWNTEAFF
d_call: NA; v_call: TRBV2; j_call: TRBJ2-1; cdr3_aa: CASRGRSYNEQFF
d_call: NA; v_call: TRBV6-1; j_call: TRBJ2-7; cdr3_aa: CASSEGLGSSYEQYF
d_call: TRBD1; v_call: TRBV29-1; j_call: TRBJ1-2; cdr3_aa: CSVHTDRDQSNYGYTF
d_call: TRBD1; v_call: TRBV5-4; j_call: TRBJ2-7; cdr3_aa: CASSLVSGGYEQYF
d_call: TRBD1; v_call: TRBV14; j_call: TRBJ2-7; cdr3_aa: CASSQEDRGPYEQYF